This T cell receptor (beta chain) came from a study of T-cell reconstitution after alpha-beta-depleted transplantation in children. During its preparation, the TCRbeta library received unique molecular identifiers. Via MiXCR, TCRdb re-called the PCR reads, giving one row per CDR3 protein. In the table there are 700,000 to 850,000 distinct CDR3 sequences, roughly 16% of which are singletons. The CDR3 runs to 20 residues. The trim removed 5 bases at V and 3 bases at J, leaving 14 bases unmatched. The germline V gene has CDR1 SGHTA and CDR2 FQGTGA. The clonotype originates from a male patient under 18 who had a stem cell transplant for acute lymphoblastic leukemia, so the T cells may come from the graft donor. The chain combines TRBV7-3 with TRBJ2-2; 14 bases align to TRBD2. Sample: PBMCs, mostly from graft donor cells, taken 360 days after TCRalphabeta/CD19-depleted stem cell transplant. The CDR3 bases are TGTGCCAGCAGCATCCACCCGGGACTAGCGGGAGCCGGGTACACCGGGGAGCTGTTTTTT. Translating it yields CASSIHPGLAGAGYTGELFF. The complete variable domain, with remaining parts taken from reference TRBV7-3 and TRBJ2-2, reads GAGVSQTPSNKVTEKGKYVELRCDPISGHTALYWYRQSLGQGPEFLIYFQGTGAADDSGLPNDRFFAVRPEGSVSTLKIQRTERGDSAVYLCASSIHPGLAGAGYTGELFFGEGSRLTVL.